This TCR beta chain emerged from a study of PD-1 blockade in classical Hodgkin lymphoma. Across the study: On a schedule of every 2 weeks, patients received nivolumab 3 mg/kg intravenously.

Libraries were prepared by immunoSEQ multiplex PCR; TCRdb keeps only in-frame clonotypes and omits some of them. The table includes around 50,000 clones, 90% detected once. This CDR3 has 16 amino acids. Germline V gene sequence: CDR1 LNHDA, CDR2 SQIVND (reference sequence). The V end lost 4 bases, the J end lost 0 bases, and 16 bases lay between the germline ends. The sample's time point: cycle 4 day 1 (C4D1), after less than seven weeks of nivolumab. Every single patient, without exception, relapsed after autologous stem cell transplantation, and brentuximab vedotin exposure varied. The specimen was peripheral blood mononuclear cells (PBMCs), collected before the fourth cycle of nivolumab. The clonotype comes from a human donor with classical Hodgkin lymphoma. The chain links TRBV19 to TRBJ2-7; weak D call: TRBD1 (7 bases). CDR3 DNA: TGTGCCAGTAGTAAGGGGGGACAGTTTTTCTCCTACGAGCAGTACTTC. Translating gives CASSKGGQFFSYEQYF.